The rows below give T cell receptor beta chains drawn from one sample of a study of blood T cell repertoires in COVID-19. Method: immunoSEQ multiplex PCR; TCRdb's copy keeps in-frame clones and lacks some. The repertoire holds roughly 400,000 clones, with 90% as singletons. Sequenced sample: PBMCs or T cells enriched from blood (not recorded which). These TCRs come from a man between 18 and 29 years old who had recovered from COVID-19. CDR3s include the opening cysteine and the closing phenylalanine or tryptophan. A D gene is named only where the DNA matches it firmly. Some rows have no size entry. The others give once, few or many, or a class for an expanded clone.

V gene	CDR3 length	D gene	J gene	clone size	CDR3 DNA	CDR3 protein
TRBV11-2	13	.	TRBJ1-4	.	TGTGCCAGCAGCTTAGTCCTAAATGAAAAACTGTTTTTT	CASSLVLNEKLFF
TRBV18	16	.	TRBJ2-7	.	TGTGCCAGCTCACCGAATACGGGGGAGCGGTCCTACGAGCAGTACTTC	CASSPNTGERSYEQYF
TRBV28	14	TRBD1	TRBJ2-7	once	TGTGCCAGCAGTTTCGCGGGACAGGCCTACGAGCAGTACTTC	CASSFAGQAYEQYF
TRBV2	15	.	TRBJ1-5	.	TGTGCCAGCAGTGAACAGCAGCTAGAGGAACAGCCCCAGCATTTT	CASSEQQLEEQPQHF
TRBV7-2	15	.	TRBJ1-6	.	TGTGCCAGCAGCCCCGGGTCGGATGGTAGATCACCCCTCCACTTT	CASSPGSDGRSPLHF
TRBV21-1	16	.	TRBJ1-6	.	TGTGCCAGCAGCATGGGGGGGCAACTCATAAATTCACCCCTCCACTTT	CASSMGGQLINSPLHF
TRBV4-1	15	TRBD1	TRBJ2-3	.	TGCGCCAGCAGCCCTAGGACAGGGTCACCAGATACGCAGTATTTT	CASSPRTGSPDTQYF
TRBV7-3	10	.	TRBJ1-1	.	TGTGCCAGTCCTCTAACTGAAGCTTTCTTT	CASPLTEAFF
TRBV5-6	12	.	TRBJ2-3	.	TGTGCCAGCAGCATCGGGGCAGATACGCAGTATTTT	CASSIGADTQYF
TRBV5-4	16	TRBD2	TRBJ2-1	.	TGTGCCAGCAGCTCGCCGACTAGCGGGAGAGGTAGTGAGCAGTTCTTC	CASSSPTSGRGSEQFF
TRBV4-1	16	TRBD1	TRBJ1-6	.	TGCGCCAGCAGCCAAGCTCCCGGGACAGGGGGTTCACCCCTCCACTTT	CASSQAPGTGGSPLHF
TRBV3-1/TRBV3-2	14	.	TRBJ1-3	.	TGTGCCAGCAGGCCACGGGGGAGCGGAAACACCATATATTTT	CASRPRGSGNTIYF
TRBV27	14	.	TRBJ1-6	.	TGTGCCAGCAGCGTGGGAGGGGATAATTCACCCCTCCACTTT	CASSVGGDNSPLHF
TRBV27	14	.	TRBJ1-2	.	TGTGCCAGCAGTTTATCCGGACTTAACTATGGCTACACCTTC	CASSLSGLNYGYTF
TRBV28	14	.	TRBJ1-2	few	TGTGCCAGCAGTTTACCCCCGGGAAACTATGGCTACACCTTC	CASSLPPGNYGYTF
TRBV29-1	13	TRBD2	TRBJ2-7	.	TGCAGCGTCTTAGCGGGGGACTCCTACGAGCAGTACTTC	CSVLAGDSYEQYF
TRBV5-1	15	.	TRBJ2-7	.	TGCGCCAGCAGCTTGCCCACCAGAAAATCCTACGAGCAGTACTTC	CASSLPTRKSYEQYF
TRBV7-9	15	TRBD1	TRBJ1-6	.	TGTGCCAGCAGCTTAGGGGGACAGGGCGGATCACCCCTCCACTTT	CASSLGGQGGSPLHF